There are many counts of the clone carrying this TCR beta chain. The entry originates in a study of T cells in Graves' hyperthyroidism and ophthalmopathy. Regions amplified from RNA transcripts were the TCR beta CDR3 regions. HTBI primers were employed in a first-round RT-PCR of the TCR CDR3. TCRdb used MiXCR to reprocess the multiplex PCR reads, holding one entry per CDR3 protein. Here the sample spans around 340,000 distinct CDR3 sequences, 16% being singletons. V shed 3 bases and J shed 4 bases, with 15 bases lying between them. This CDR3 spans 15 amino acids. Germline V lookup: CDR1 DFQATT, CDR2 SNEGSKA (reference sequence).

The source material was blood. This TCR derives from a man aged 25 to 40 with Graves' hyperthyroidism. The chain carries TRBV20-1 and TRBJ2-2; D gene uncertain. CDR3 region: CSASPTHVGTGELFF. CDR3 sequence (DNA): TGCAGTGCTAGCCCAACTCATGTCGGCACCGGGGAGCTGTTTTTT.